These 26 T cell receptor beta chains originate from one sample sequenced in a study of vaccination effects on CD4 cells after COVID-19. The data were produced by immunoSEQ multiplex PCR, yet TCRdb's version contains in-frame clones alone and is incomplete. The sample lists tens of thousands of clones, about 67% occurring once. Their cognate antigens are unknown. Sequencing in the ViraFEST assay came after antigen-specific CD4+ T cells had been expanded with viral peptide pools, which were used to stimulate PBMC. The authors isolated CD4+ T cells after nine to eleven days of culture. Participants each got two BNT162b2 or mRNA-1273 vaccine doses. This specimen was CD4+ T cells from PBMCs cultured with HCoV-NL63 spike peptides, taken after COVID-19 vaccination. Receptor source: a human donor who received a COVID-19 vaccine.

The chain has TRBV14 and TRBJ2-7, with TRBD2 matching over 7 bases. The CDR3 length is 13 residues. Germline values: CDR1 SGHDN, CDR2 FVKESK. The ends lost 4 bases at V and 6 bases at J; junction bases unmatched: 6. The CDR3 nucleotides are TGTGCCAGCAGCCCGCGACTAGCTAGCGAGCAGTACTTC. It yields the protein CASSPRLASEQYF.

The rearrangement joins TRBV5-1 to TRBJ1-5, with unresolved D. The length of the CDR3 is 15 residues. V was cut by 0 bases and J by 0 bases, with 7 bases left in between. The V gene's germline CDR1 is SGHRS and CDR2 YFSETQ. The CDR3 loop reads CASSLGGVSNQPQHF. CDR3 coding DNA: TGCGCCAGCAGCTTGGGCGGTGTTAGCAATCAGCCCCAGCATTTT. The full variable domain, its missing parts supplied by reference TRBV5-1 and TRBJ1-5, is KAGVTQTPRYLIKTRGQQVTLSCSPISGHRSVSWYQQTPGQGLQFLFEYFSETQRNKGNFPGRFSGRQFSNSRSEMNVSTLELGDSALYLCASSLGGVSNQPQHFGDGTRLSIL.

CDR3 DNA: TGTGCCAGCAGCTTAGTGGGGGGAGACGGCTACACCTTC. Translating gives CASSLVGGDGYTF. The J gene is TRBJ1-2, the V gene TRBV7-2; D may be TRBD1 (5 bases). V lost 1 base, J lost 8 bases, and 11 bases lay in between. This CDR3 is 13 amino acids long. Per germline, CDR1 SGHTA and CDR2 FQGNSA.

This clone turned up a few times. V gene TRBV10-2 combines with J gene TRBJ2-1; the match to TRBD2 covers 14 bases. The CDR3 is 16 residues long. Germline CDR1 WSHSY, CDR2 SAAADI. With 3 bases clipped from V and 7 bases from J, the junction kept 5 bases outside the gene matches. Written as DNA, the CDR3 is TGCGCCAGCAGTGACCCTCGACTAGCGGGAGGGAATGAGCAGTTCTTC. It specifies CASSDPRLAGGNEQFF.

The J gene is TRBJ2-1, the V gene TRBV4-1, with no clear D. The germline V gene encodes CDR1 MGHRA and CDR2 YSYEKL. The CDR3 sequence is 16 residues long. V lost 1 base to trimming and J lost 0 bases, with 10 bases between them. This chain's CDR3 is CASSQVDIISYNEQFF. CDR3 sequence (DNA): TGCGCCAGCAGCCAAGTAGACATTATCTCCTACAATGAGCAGTTCTTC.

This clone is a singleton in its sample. CDR3 loop: CASSYRSNEQFF. For the CDR3, the DNA is TGTGCCAGCAGTTACCGTAGCAATGAGCAGTTCTTC. The chain joins TRBV6-2 or TRBV6-3 to TRBJ2-1; no firm D call. V lost 2 bases, J lost 6 bases, and 5 bases lay in between. The V gene's germline CDR1 is MNHEY and CDR2 SVGEGT. The CDR3 has 12 residues.

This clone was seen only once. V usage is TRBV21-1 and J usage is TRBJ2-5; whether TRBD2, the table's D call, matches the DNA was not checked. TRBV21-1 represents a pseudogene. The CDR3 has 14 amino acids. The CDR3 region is CASSLYGVRETQYF. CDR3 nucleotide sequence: TGTGCCAGCAGTCTCTACGGGGTACGCGAGACCCAGTACTTC.

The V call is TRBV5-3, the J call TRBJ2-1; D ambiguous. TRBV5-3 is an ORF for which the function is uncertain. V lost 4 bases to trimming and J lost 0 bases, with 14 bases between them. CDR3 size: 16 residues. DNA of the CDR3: TGTGCCAGAAGCCTCTTCGCCAGTAGCTCCTACAATGAGCAGTTCTTC. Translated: CARSLFASSSYNEQFF.

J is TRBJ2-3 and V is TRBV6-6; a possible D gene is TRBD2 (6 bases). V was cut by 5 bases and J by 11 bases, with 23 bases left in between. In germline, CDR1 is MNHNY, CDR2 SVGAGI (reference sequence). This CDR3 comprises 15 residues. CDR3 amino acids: CASSLRGSGLAGQYF. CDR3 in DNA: TGTGCCAGCAGTCTACGGGGGAGCGGGTTGGCTGGGCAGTATTTT.

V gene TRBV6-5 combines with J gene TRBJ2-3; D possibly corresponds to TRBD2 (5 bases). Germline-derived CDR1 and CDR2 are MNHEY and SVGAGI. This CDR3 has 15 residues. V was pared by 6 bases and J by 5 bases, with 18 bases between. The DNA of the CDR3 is TGTGCCAGCAGCAGCCTCGGTTCTGGAGGAGATACGCAGTATTTT. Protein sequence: CASSSLGSGGDTQYF.

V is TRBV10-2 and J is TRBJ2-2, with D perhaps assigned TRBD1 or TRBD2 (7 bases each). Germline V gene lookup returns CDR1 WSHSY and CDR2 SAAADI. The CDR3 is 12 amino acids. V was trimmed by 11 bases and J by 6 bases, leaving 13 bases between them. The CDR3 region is CASRGGPGELFF. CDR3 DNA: TGCGCCTCCAGGGGGGGGCCCGGGGAGCTGTTTTTT.

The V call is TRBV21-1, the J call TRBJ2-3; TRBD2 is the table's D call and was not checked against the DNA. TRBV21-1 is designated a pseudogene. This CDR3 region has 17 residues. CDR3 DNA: TGTGCCAGCAGCAAAGTTTGGCGGGTCGGGAGTCAAGATACGCAGTATTTT. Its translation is CASSKVWRVGSQDTQYF.

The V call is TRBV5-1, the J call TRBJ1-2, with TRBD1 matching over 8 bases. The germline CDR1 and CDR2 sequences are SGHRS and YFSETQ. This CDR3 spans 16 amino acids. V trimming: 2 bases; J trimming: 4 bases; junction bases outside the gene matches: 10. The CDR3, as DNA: TGCGCCAGCAGCTTACGGACAGGGTCGGCTCCCTATGGCTACACCTTC. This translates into CASSLRTGSAPYGYTF.

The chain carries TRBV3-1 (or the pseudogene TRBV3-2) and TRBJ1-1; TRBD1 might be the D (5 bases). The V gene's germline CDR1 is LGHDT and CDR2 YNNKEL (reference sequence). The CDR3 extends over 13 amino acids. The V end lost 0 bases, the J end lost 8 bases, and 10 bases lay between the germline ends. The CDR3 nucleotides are TGTGCCAGCAGCCAAGATTTGGGGCGGGAAGCTTTCTTT. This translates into CASSQDLGREAFF.

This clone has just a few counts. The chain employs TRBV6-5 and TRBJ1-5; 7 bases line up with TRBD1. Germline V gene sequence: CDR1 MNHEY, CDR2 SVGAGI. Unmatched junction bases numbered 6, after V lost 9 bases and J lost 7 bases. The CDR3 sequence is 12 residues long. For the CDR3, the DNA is TGTGCCAGTTCGACAGGGTTCCAGCCCCAGCATTTT. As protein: CASSTGFQPQHF.

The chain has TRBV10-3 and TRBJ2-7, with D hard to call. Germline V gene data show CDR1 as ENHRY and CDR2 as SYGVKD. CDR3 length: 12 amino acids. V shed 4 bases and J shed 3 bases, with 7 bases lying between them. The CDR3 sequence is CAISGGVYEQYF. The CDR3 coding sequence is TGTGCCATCAGTGGAGGAGTCTACGAGCAGTACTTC.

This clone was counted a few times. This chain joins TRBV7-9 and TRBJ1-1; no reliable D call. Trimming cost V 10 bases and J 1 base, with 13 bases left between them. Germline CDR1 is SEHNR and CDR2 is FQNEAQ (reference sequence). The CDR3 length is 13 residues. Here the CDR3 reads CATQMRPNTEAFF. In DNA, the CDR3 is TGTGCCACCCAGATGAGGCCGAACACTGAAGCTTTCTTT.

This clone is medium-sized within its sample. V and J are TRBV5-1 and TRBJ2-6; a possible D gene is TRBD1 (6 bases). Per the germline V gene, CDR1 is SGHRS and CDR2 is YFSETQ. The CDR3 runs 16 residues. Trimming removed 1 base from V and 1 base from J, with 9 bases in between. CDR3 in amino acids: CASSLNGQSGANVLTF. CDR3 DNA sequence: TGCGCCAGCAGCTTGAACGGACAGTCTGGGGCCAACGTCCTGACTTTC.

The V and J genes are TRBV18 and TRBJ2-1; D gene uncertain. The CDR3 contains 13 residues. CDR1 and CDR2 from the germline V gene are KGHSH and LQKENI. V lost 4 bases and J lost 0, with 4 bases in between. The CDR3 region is CASSQSSYNEQFF. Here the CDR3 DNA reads TGTGCCAGCTCACAGAGCTCCTACAATGAGCAGTTCTTC.

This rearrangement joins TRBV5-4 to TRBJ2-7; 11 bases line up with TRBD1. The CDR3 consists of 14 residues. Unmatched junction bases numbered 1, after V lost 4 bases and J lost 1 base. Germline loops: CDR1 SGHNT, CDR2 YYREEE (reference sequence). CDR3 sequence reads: CASSRDRGSYEQYF. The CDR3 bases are TGTGCCAGCAGCAGGGACAGGGGGTCCTACGAGCAGTACTTC.

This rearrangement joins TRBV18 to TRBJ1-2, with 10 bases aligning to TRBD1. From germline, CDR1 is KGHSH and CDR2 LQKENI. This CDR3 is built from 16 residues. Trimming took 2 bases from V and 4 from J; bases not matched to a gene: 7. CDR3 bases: TGTGCCAGCTCACCATCCACCGGGACAGGGGCCTATGGCTACACCTTC. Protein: CASSPSTGTGAYGYTF. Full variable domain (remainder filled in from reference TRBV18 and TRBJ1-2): NAGVMQNPRHLVRRRGQEARLRCSPMKGHSHVYWYRQLPEEGLKFMVYLQKENIIDESGMPKERFSAEFPKEGPSILRIQQVVRGDSAAYFCASSPSTGTGAYGYTFGSGTRLTVV.

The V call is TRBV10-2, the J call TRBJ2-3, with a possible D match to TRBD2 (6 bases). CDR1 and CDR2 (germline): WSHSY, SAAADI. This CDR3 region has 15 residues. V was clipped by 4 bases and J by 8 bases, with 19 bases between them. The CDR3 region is CASSGTAEGRSTQYF. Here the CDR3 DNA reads TGCGCCAGCAGTGGAACAGCGGAGGGAAGGAGTACGCAGTATTTT.

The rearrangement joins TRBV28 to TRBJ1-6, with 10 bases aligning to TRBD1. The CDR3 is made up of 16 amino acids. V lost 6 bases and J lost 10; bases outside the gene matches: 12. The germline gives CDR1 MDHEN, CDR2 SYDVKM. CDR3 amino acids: CASRKKGQGLRSPLHF. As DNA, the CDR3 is TGTGCCAGCAGGAAAAAGGGACAGGGGTTAAGATCACCCCTCCACTTT.

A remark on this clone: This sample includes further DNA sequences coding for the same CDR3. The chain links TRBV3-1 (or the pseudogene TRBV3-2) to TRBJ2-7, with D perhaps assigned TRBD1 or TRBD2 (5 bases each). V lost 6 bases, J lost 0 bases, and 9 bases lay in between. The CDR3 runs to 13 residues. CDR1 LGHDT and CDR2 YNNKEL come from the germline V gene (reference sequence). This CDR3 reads CASSRDGSYEQYF. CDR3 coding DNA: TGTGCCAGCAGTCGGGACGGCTCCTACGAGCAGTACTTC.

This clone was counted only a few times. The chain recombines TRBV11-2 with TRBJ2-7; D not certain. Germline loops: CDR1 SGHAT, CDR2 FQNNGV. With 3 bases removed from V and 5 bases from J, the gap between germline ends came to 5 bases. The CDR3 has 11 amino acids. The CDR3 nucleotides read TGTGCCAGCAGCTTGTACAACGAGCAGTACTTC. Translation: CASSLYNEQYF.

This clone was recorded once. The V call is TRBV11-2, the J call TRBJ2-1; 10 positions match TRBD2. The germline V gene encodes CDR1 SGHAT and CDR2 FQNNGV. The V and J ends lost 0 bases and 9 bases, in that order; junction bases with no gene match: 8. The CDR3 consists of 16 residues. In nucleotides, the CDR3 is TGTGCCAGCAGCTTAGAGCCCAGCGGGAGGGCCGGTGAGCAGTTCTTC. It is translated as CASSLEPSGRAGEQFF.